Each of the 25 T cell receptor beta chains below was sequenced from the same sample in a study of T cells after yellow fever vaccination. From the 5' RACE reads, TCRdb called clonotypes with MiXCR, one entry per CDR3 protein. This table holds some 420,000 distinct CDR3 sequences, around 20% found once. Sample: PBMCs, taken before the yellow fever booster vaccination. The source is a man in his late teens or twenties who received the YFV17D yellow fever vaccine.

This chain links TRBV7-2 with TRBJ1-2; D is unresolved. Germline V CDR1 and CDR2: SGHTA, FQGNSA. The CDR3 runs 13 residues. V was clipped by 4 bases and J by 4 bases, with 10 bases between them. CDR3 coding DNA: TGTGCCAGCAGCTCTGGGAGCGGCTATGGCTACACCTTC. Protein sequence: CASSSGSGYGYTF. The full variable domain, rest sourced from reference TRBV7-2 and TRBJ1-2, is GAGVSQSPSNKVTEKGKDVELRCDPISGHTALYWYRQSLGQGLEFLIYFQGNSAPDKSGLPSDRFSAERTGGSVSTLTIQRTQQEDSAVYLCASSSGSGYGYTFGSGTRLTVV.

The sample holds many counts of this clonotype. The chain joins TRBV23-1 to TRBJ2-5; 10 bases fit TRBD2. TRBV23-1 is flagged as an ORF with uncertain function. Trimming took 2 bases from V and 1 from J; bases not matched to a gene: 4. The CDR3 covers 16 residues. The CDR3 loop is CASSQRLAGAQETQYF. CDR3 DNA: TGCGCCAGCAGTCAACGGCTAGCGGGGGCCCAAGAGACCCAGTACTTC.

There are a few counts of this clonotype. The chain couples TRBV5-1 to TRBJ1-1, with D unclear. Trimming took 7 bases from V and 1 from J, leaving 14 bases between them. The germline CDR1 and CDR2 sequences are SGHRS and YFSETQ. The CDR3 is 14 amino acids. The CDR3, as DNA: TGCGCCAGCGCCTATCGTCGGGGGAACACTGAAGCTTTCTTT. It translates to CASAYRRGNTEAFF. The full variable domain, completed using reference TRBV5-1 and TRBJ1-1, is KAGVTQTPRYLIKTRGQQVTLSCSPISGHRSVSWYQQTPGQGLQFLFEYFSETQRNKGNFPGRFSGRQFSNSRSEMNVSTLELGDSALYLCASAYRRGNTEAFFGQGTRLTVV.

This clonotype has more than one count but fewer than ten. The CDR3 nucleotides read TGTGCCAGCAGCTCATTAGGTCCGGGTCTGTTCTTC. Translated, it gives CASSSLGPGLFF. The gene calls are TRBV11-2 and TRBJ2-1; D is ambiguous. In germline, CDR1 is SGHAT, CDR2 FQNNGV. This CDR3 region has 12 residues. V lost 4 bases and J lost 15, with 16 bases in between. Drawing the rest from reference TRBV11-2 and TRBJ2-1, the complete variable domain is EAGVAQSPRYKIIEKRQSVAFWCNPISGHATLYWYQQILGQGPKLLIQFQNNGVVDDSQLPKDRFSAERLKGVDSTLKIQPAKLEDSAVYLCASSSLGPGLFFGPGTRLTVL.

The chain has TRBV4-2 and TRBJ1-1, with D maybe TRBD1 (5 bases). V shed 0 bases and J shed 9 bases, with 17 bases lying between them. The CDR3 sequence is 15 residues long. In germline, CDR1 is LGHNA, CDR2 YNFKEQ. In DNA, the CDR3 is TGTGCCAGCAGCCAAGATCGGCCAGACAGCACCAAAGCTTTCTTT. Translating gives CASSQDRPDSTKAFF.

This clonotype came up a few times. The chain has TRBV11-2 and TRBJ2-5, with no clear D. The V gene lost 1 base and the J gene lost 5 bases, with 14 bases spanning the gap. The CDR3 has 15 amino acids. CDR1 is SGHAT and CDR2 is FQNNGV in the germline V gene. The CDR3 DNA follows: TGTGCCAGCAGCTTAGGGTCCCGAAGGCCGGAGACCCAGTACTTC. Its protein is CASSLGSRRPETQYF.

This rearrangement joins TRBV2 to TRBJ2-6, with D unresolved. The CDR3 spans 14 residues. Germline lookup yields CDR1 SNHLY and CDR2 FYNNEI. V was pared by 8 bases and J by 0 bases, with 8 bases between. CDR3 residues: CASRRSSGANVLTF. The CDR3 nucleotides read TGTGCCAGCCGACGGAGCTCTGGGGCCAACGTCCTGACTTTC.

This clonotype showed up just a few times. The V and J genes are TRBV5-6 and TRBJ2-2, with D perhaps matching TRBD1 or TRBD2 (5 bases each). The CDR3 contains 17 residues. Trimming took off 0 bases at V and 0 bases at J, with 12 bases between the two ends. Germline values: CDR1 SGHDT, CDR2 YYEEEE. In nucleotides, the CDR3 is TGTGCCAGCAGCTTGGACGTGGGACGTGCGAACACCGGGGAGCTGTTTTTT. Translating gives CASSLDVGRANTGELFF.

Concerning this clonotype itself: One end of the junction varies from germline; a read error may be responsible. The chain's CDR3 is CASTLDTQQPQHF. The CDR3, as DNA: TGTGCCAGCACCTTAGATACCCAGCAGCCCCAGCATTTT. This chain uses TRBV7-2 with TRBJ1-5; D is unresolved. The CDR3 sequence is 13 residues long. Germline-derived CDR1 and CDR2 are SGHTA and FQGNSA.

CDR3 DNA: TGCAGTGCTCAATCCACTGAGAGCTCCTACGAGCAGTACTTC. The encoded protein is CSAQSTESSYEQYF. V is TRBV20-1 and J is TRBJ2-7; D is ambiguous. In germline, CDR1 is DFQATT, CDR2 SNEGSKA (reference sequence). Trimming pared 5 bases from V and 0 bases from J, leaving 14 bases between. This CDR3 region has 14 residues.

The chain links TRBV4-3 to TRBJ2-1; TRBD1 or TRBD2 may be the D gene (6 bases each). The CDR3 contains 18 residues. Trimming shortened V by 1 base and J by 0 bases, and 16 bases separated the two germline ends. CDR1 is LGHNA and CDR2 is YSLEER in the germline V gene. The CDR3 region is CASSQAPGGHSSYNEQFF. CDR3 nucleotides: TGCGCCAGCAGCCAAGCCCCCGGGGGCCATAGCTCCTACAATGAGCAGTTCTTC.

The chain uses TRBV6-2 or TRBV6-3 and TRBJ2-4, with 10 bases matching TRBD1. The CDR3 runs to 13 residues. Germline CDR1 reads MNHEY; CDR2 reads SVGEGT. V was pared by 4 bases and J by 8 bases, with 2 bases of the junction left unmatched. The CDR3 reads CASSWTGGDIQYF. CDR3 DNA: TGTGCCAGCAGTTGGACAGGGGGTGACATTCAGTACTTC.

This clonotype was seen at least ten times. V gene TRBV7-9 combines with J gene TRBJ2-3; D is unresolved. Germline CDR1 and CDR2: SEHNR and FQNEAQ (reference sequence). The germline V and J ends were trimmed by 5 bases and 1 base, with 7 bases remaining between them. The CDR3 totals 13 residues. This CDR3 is CASSRTGTDTQYF. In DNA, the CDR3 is TGTGCCAGCAGCCGAACGGGCACAGATACGCAGTATTTT.

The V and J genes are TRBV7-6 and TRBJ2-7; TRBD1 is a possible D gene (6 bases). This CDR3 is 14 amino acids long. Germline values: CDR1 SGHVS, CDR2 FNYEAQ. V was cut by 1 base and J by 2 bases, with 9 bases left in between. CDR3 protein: CASSLGRGTYEQYF. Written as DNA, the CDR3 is TGTGCCAGCAGCTTAGGCAGGGGAACCTACGAGCAGTACTTC.

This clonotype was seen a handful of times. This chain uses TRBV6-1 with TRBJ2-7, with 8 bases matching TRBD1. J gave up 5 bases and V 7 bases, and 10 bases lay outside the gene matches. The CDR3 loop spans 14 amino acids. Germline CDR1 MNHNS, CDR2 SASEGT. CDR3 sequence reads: CASTQRTGNHEQYV. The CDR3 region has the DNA TGTGCCAGCACCCAGAGGACAGGGAACCACGAGCAGTACGTC.

As DNA, the CDR3 is TGTGCCAGCAGTTTGAATCGACAGGGACAGCCCCAGCATTTT. Translated, it gives CASSLNRQGQPQHF. The chain combines TRBV27 with TRBJ1-5; 7 bases line up with TRBD1. The germline V gene has CDR1 MNHEY and CDR2 SMNVEV (reference sequence). The CDR3 totals 14 residues. Unmatched junction bases numbered 6, after V lost 3 bases and J lost 7 bases.

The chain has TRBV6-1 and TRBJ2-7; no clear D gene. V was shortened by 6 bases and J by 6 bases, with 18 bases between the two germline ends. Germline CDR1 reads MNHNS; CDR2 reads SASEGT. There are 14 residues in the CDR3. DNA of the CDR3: TGTGCCAGCAGCGGTACAACTTTGGGTCTCGAGCAGTACTTC. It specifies CASSGTTLGLEQYF.

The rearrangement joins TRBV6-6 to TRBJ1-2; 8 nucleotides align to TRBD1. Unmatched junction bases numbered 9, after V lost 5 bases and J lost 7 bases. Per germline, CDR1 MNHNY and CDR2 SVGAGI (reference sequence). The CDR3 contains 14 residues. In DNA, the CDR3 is TGTGCCAGCAGTCCCGGGACAGGTGCGGGTGGCTACACCTTC. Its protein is CASSPGTGAGGYTF.

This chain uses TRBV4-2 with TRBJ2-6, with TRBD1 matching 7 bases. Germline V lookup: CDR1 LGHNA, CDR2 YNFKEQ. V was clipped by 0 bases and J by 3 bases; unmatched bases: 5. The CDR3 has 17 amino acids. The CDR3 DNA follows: TGTGCCAGCAGCCAAGATCCCACAGGGGTTGGGGCCAACGTCCTGACTTTC. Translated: CASSQDPTGVGANVLTF.

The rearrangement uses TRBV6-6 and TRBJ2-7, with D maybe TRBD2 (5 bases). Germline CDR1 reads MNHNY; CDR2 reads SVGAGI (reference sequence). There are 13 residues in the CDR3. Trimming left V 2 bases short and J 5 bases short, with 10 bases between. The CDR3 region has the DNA TGTGCCAGCAGTTACGCGCCGGAGGACGAGCAGTACTTC. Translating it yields CASSYAPEDEQYF.

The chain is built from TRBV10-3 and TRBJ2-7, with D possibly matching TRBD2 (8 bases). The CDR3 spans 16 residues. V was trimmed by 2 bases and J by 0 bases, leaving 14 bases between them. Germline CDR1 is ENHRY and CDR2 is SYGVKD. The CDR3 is CAISEIGGDSSYEQYV. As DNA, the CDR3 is TGTGCCATCAGTGAGATCGGGGGGGACAGCTCCTACGAGCAGTACGTC.

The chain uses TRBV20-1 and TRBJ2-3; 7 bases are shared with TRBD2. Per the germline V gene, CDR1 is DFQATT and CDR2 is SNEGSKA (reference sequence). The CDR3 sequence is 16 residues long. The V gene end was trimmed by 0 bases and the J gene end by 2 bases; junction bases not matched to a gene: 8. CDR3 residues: CSARDLLAVHTDTQYF. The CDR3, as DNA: TGCAGTGCTAGAGATCTCCTAGCGGTACACACAGATACGCAGTATTTT.

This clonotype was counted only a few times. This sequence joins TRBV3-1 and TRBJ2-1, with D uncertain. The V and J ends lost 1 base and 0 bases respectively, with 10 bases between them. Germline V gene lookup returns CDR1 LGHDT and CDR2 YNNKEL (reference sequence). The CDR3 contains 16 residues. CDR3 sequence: CASSQAPRGSYNEQFF. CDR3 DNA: TGTGCCAGCAGCCAAGCTCCCCGAGGCTCCTACAATGAGCAGTTCTTC.

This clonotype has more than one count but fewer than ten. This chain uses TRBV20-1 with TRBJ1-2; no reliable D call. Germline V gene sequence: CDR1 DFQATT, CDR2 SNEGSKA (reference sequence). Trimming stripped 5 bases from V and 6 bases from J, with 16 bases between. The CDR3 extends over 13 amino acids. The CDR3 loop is CSASDGLEHGYTF. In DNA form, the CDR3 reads TGCAGTGCTTCGGACGGTCTCGAACATGGCTACACCTTC.

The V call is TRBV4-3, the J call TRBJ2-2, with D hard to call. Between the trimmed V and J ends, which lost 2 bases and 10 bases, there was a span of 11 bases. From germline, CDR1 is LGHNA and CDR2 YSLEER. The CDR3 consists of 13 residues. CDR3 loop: CASSQSLSLELFF. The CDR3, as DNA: TGCGCCAGCAGCCAATCTCTTTCCTTGGAGCTGTTTTTT.